The source of this T cell receptor (beta chain) is a study of sequential checkpoint blockade in melanoma. Study-wide background: Randomization was 1:1 between first-line nivolumab→ipilimumab and ipilimumab→nivolumab. Both treatment sequences were followed by maintenance nivolumab.

The CDR3 extends over 14 amino acids. Germline V gene data show CDR1 as SGHAT and CDR2 as FQNNGV. Trimming took 0 bases from V and 0 from J, leaving 6 bases between them. Clones were sequenced by immunoSEQ multiplex PCR, and TCRdb holds only the in-frame ones, with some missing. The sample lists approximately 21,000 clones, around 82% seen once, with around a tenth in the top ten. As to treatment: randomized to nivolumab then ipilimumab (arm A) or the reverse (arm B). DNA-damaging chemotherapy had not been given to any patient beforehand. Sorted cells were live CD3+CD8+, lacking CD19 and CD56, from PBMCs.

The gene calls are TRBV11-2 and TRBJ2-7, with D unresolved. The TCR originated in a human donor with melanoma. The sequenced sample was CD8+ T cells sorted from blood (inferred from file names), obtained from a patient given nivolumab and ipilimumab in sequence. In nucleotides, the CDR3 is TGTGCCAGCAGCTTAGAACCGAGCTCCTACGAGCAGTACTTC. Translation: CASSLEPSSYEQYF. The entire variable domain, with the rest obtained from reference TRBV11-2 and TRBJ2-7, is as follows: EAGVAQSPRYKIIEKRQSVAFWCNPISGHATLYWYQQILGQGPKLLIQFQNNGVVDDSQLPKDRFSAERLKGVDSTLKIQPAKLEDSAVYLCASSLEPSSYEQYFGPGTRLTVT.